These 17 T cell receptor beta chains originate from one sample sequenced in a study of cytomegalovirus exposure and HLA in healthy donors. PCR was performed using 60 Vbeta and 13 Jbeta primers. Method: immunoSEQ multiplex PCR; TCRdb's copy keeps in-frame clones and lacks some. This table has 85,000 to 100,000 clones, roughly 76% appearing once. The sequencing sample was made of PBMCs. Every receptor here comes from a human donor in good health.

This rearrangement joins TRBV10-3 to TRBJ1-1; TRBD1 agrees at 8 bases. The V gene end was trimmed by 4 bases and the J gene end by 1 base; junction bases not matched to a gene: 2. The CDR3 has 14 amino acids. CDR1 is ENHRY, CDR2 SYGVKD, per germline. Here the CDR3 reads CAISGGQANTEAFF. Written as DNA, the CDR3 is TGTGCCATCAGTGGGGGACAGGCGAACACTGAAGCTTTCTTT.

The V gene is TRBV6-1, the J gene TRBJ2-7; a weak D match, TRBD2 (7 bases). The ends were cut back, 7 bases at V and 7 bases at J, with 23 bases in the middle. The CDR3 is made up of 15 amino acids. The V gene's germline CDR1 is MNHNS and CDR2 SASEGT. The CDR3 nucleotides read TGTGCCAGCATCCTGGTGGGGGCCTACGGGGGGGAGCAGTACTTC. This translates into CASILVGAYGGEQYF.

This clone was counted between two and nine times. The chain employs TRBV30 and TRBJ2-1; D is ambiguous. V lost 0 bases, J lost 6 bases, and 9 bases lay in between. The CDR3 spans 13 residues. The germline V gene encodes CDR1 GTSNPN and CDR2 SVGIG (reference sequence). The CDR3 here is CAWSVLPPNEQFF. The CDR3 DNA is TGTGCCTGGAGTGTACTACCGCCCAATGAGCAGTTCTTC. Variable domain in full (rest from reference TRBV30 and TRBJ2-1): SQTIHQWPATLVQPVGSPLSLECTVEGTSNPNLYWYRQAAGRGLQLLFYSVGIGQISSEVPQNLSASRPQDRQFILSSKKLLLSDSGFYLCAWSVLPPNEQFFGPGTRLTVL.

The V call is TRBV5-1, the J call TRBJ1-3; D possibly corresponds to TRBD1 (6 bases). Germline CDR1 and CDR2: SGHRS and YFSETQ. This CDR3 is built from 15 residues. The V end was cut by 4 bases, the J end by 3 bases, with 14 bases between. The CDR3 bases are TGCGCCAGCAGCCCTGCGGGGGCGGGTGGAAACACCATATATTTT. Residues: CASSPAGAGGNTIYF.

V is TRBV5-4 and J is TRBJ2-5, with TRBD1 identical over 9 bases. The DNA matches TRBJ2-7 better at its end, which makes the J call doubtful. CDR1 and CDR2 from the germline V gene are SGHNT and YYREEE (reference sequence). The CDR3 covers 14 residues. The CDR3: CASSHPGQGYEQYF. CDR3 DNA: TGTGCCAGCAGCCATCCGGGACAGGGCTACGAGCAGTACTTC.

The rearrangement links TRBV7-8 to TRBJ1-3, with D hard to call. Germline lookup yields CDR1 SGHVS and CDR2 FQNEAQ. Trimming removed 3 bases from V and 0 bases from J, with 9 bases in between. This CDR3 has 15 amino acids. This CDR3 is CASSFSEPSGNTIYF. CDR3 bases: TGTGCCAGCAGCTTTTCGGAGCCCTCTGGAAACACCATATATTTT.

This clone was detected only once. The rearrangement joins TRBV5-8 to TRBJ1-2; 8 nucleotides agree with TRBD1. V dropped 0 bases and J dropped 7; count of bases not matched to a gene: 8. There are 15 residues in the CDR3. The germline CDR1 and CDR2 sequences are SGHTS and YDEGEE. The CDR3, as DNA: TGTGCCAGCAGCTTGGCAGGGGGCGCGAATGGTGGCTACACCTTC. Translation gives CASSLAGGANGGYTF.

The rearrangement uses TRBV15 and TRBJ1-1, with 8 bases lining up with TRBD1. The CDR3 runs 16 residues. V was clipped by 2 bases and J by 5 bases; unmatched bases: 10. Germline CDR1 and CDR2: LNHNV and YYDKDF (reference sequence). As DNA, the CDR3 is TGTGCCACCAGCAGACCCTCTGGACAGGGAAGAACTGAAGCTTTCTTT. Protein sequence: CATSRPSGQGRTEAFF.

This rearrangement joins TRBV6-4 to TRBJ1-1; D possibly corresponds to TRBD1 (5 bases). The ends were cut back, 0 bases at V and 3 bases at J, with 11 bases in the middle. Germline V CDR1 and CDR2: MRHNA, SNTAGT. The CDR3 loop spans 15 amino acids. The CDR3 protein is CASSDSGRADTEAFF. CDR3 in DNA: TGTGCCAGCAGTGACTCGGGCAGGGCGGACACTGAAGCTTTCTTT.

The gene calls are TRBV2 and TRBJ1-6; 8 bases map to TRBD1. This CDR3 region has 15 residues. Trimming took 6 bases from V and 5 from J; bases not matched to a gene: 6. The germline V gene has CDR1 SNHLY and CDR2 FYNNEI. Here the CDR3 reads CASRPGQGDNSPLHF. As DNA, the CDR3 is TGTGCCAGCAGACCCGGACAGGGAGATAATTCACCCCTCCACTTT.

This chain connects TRBV29-1 to TRBJ2-5; possibly TRBD1 for D (5 bases). This CDR3 region has 16 residues. Germline V gene data show CDR1 as SQVTM and CDR2 as ANQGSEA. Trimming cost V 0 bases and J 3 bases, with 17 bases left between them. The CDR3 nucleotides are TGCAGCGTTGAAGATATGGGGCTGAAGGGGAAAGAGACCCAGTACTTC. Protein product: CSVEDMGLKGKETQYF.

For the CDR3, the DNA is TGTGCCAGCAGCTTAGGGCCAGGGAACAATTCACCCCTCCACTTT. Translation gives CASSLGPGNNSPLHF. This rearrangement joins TRBV7-6 to TRBJ1-6, with a weak D call TRBD1 (5 bases). The CDR3 is 15 residues long. Germline V gene lookup returns CDR1 SGHVS and CDR2 FNYEAQ. Trimming removed 1 base from V and 7 bases from J, with 11 bases in between.

V gene TRBV18 combines with J gene TRBJ2-5; perhaps TRBD1 as D (6 bases). CDR3 size: 16 residues. V gave up 1 base and J gave up 0 bases, with 12 bases separating them. Germline V CDR1 and CDR2: KGHSH, LQKENI. This CDR3 is CASSPLRQDHQETQYF. CDR3 nucleotide sequence: TGTGCCAGCTCACCACTTAGACAGGACCACCAAGAGACCCAGTACTTC. Full variable domain (missing parts from reference TRBV18 and TRBJ2-5): NAGVMQNPRHLVRRRGQEARLRCSPMKGHSHVYWYRQLPEEGLKFMVYLQKENIIDESGMPKERFSAEFPKEGPSILRIQQVVRGDSAAYFCASSPLRQDHQETQYFGPGTRLLVL.

V gene TRBV11-3 combines with J gene TRBJ1-1, with a possible D match to TRBD1 (5 bases). Trimming removed 3 bases at V and 5 bases at J, with 13 bases between. Germline-derived CDR1 and CDR2 are SGHNT and YENEEA. CDR3 length equals 14 residues. CDR3 sequence reads: CASSLGPLGTEAFF. CDR3 nucleotide sequence: TGTGCCAGCAGCTTGGGGCCCCTCGGTACTGAAGCTTTCTTT.

The rearrangement uses TRBV5-4 and TRBJ2-1; TRBD2 is a possible D gene (6 bases). The CDR3 covers 14 residues. The V gene's germline CDR1 is SGHNT and CDR2 YYREEE (reference sequence). Trimming left V 1 base short and J 6 bases short, with 11 bases between. CDR3 residues: CASSLTGVGNEQFF. CDR3 DNA: TGTGCCAGCAGCTTGACGGGGGTGGGCAATGAGCAGTTCTTC.

This clone was counted once. The rearrangement uses TRBV18 and TRBJ1-1; no firm D call. Trimming removed 6 bases at V and 7 bases at J, with 15 bases between. The germline gives CDR1 KGHSH, CDR2 LQKENI. The length of the CDR3 is 13 residues. The CDR3 spells CASSRVRNLEAFF. The CDR3 bases are TGTGCCAGCTCCCGGGTGAGGAATCTTGAAGCTTTCTTT.

The gene calls are TRBV4-1 and TRBJ2-1; 7 bases map to TRBD2. With V trimmed by 3 bases and J by 1 base, 15 bases remained unmatched. This CDR3 is built from 19 residues. Germline V gene data show CDR1 as MGHRA and CDR2 as YSYEKL. CDR3 protein: CASSQARASGQGSYNEQFF. The DNA of the CDR3 is TGCGCCAGCAGCCAGGCCCGGGCTAGCGGACAAGGGTCCTACAATGAGCAGTTCTTC.